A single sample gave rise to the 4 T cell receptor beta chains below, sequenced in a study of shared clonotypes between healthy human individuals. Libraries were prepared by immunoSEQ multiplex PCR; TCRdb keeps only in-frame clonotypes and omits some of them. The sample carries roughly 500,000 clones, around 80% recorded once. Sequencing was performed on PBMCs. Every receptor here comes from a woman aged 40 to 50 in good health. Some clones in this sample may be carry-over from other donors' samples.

CDR3 protein: CASSSILAGDSDTQYF. The CDR3, as DNA: TGTGCCAGCAGCTCGATTCTAGCGGGAGACTCAGATACGCAGTATTTT. This chain connects TRBV11-3 to TRBJ2-3; 10 bases line up with TRBD2. V shed 4 bases and J 4 bases; nucleotides not matched to a gene: 8. There are 16 residues in the CDR3. The germline V gene has CDR1 SGHNT and CDR2 YENEEA. Complete variable domain (other parts from reference TRBV11-3 and TRBJ2-3): EAGVVQSPRYKIIEKKQPVAFWCNPISGHNTLYWYLQNLGQGPELLIRYENEEAVDDSQLPKDRFSAERLKGVDSTLKIQPAELGDSAVYLCASSSILAGDSDTQYFGPGTRLTVL.

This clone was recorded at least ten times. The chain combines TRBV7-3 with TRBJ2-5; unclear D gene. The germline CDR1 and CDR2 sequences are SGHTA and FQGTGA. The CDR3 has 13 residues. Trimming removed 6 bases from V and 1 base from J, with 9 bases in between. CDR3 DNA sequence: TGTGCCAGCAGTAAACTACCCCAAGAGACCCAGTACTTC. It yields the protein CASSKLPQETQYF.

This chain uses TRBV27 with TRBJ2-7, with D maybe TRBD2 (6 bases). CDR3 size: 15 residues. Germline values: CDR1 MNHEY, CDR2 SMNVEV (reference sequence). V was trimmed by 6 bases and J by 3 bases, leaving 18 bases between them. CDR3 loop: CASSARGSGNYEQYF. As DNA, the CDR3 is TGTGCCAGCAGCGCTAGGGGTAGCGGAAACTACGAGCAGTACTTC.

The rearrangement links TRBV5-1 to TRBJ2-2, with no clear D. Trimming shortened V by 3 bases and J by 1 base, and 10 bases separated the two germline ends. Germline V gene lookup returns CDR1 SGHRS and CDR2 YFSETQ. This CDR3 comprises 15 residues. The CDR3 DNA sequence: TGCGCCAGCAGCTCAAACAGCTTGAACACCGGGGAGCTGTTTTTT. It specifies CASSSNSLNTGELFF.